One sample yielded the 14 T cell receptor beta chains listed below, sequenced in a study of T cells in Graves' hyperthyroidism and ophthalmopathy. Amplified TCR beta CDR3 regions derived from RNA transcripts. The TCR CDR3 was amplified in a first-round RT-PCR using the HTBI primer set. A single record per CDR3 protein comes from TCRdb applying MiXCR to the multiplex PCR reads. Of roughly 570,000 distinct CDR3 sequences in the sample, approximately 14% are singletons; the top ten hold under 7.5%. Source material: blood. These receptors all come from a woman in her thirties with Graves' hyperthyroidism.

This clonotype was found many times. The rearrangement links TRBV13 to TRBJ1-6; unclear D gene. Between the trimmed V and J ends, which lost 4 bases and 1 base, there was a span of 17 bases. Looked up from germline, CDR1 is PRHDT and CDR2 is FYEKMQ (reference sequence). This CDR3 has 18 amino acids. CDR3 protein: CASSYHPGIESYNSPLHF. CDR3 nucleotide sequence: TGTGCCAGCAGCTATCACCCTGGAATAGAGTCCTATAATTCACCCCTCCACTTT.

This clonotype was observed a few times. The J gene is TRBJ2-7, the V gene TRBV3-1; 7 bases match TRBD1. Germline V gives CDR1 LGHDT, CDR2 YNNKEL (reference sequence). The junction had 12 bases not matched to a gene; V was cut back by 4 bases and J by 6 bases. The CDR3 length is 15 residues. In DNA, the CDR3 is TGTGCCAGCAGCCTTCAACCGGGACAGATAAGCGAGCAGTACTTC. Translation: CASSLQPGQISEQYF.

This clonotype was counted a few times. The chain joins TRBV2 to TRBJ2-7; 8 bases agree with TRBD1. Germline V gene data show CDR1 as SNHLY and CDR2 as FYNNEI. Losses at the gene ends were 11 bases for V and 3 bases for J; bases not matched to a gene: 3. The CDR3 contains 11 residues. Here the CDR3 reads CAGGTGYEQYF. CDR3 DNA sequence: TGTGCCGGAGGGACAGGCTACGAGCAGTACTTC.

The chain links TRBV6-1 to TRBJ2-2; D possibly matches TRBD1 or TRBD2 (5 bases each). The germline V and J ends were trimmed by 7 bases and 3 bases, with 12 bases remaining between them. Germline CDR1 reads MNHNS; CDR2 reads SASEGT. The CDR3 covers 14 residues. CDR3 coding DNA: TGTGCCAGCACTGGGGACCCAGACACCGGGGAGCTGTTTTTT. Protein: CASTGDPDTGELFF.

This clonotype was picked up many times. This chain links TRBV30 with TRBJ2-1; the match to TRBD2 covers 8 bases. CDR1 and CDR2 from the germline V gene are GTSNPN and SVGIG (reference sequence). With 2 bases clipped from V and 0 bases from J, the junction kept 0 bases outside the gene matches. CDR3 length: 14 residues. In DNA, the CDR3 is TGTGCCTGGAGTAGCGGGAGCTCCTACAATGAGCAGTTCTTC. Translation gives CAWSSGSSYNEQFF.

On this clonotype itself: This clone may be a read error of a much larger clone one base away. The chain has TRBV28 and TRBJ1-5, with D unresolved. CDR3 length: 14 amino acids. The germline V gene encodes CDR1 MDHEN and CDR2 SYDVKM. The CDR3 DNA reads as TGTGCCAGCATACAGAGATATAGCAATCAGCCCCGGCATTTT. Its protein is CASIQRYSNQPRHF.

The sample holds many counts of this clonotype. The chain is built from TRBV28 and TRBJ2-7, with 7 bases lining up with TRBD1. CDR1 MDHEN and CDR2 SYDVKM come from the germline V gene. The CDR3 has 15 amino acids. The V gene end was trimmed by 6 bases and the J gene end by 5 bases; junction bases not matched to a gene: 13. The CDR3 is CASSRSDTGDNEQYF. CDR3 nucleotides: TGTGCCAGCAGCCGTTCCGATACAGGGGATAACGAGCAGTACTTC.

This clonotype was counted many times. The CDR3 bases are TGTGCCAGCAGTCGGTCCAGGATGGGACAGCCCCAGCATTTT. Its translation: CASSRSRMGQPQHF. This chain links TRBV28 with TRBJ1-5; D is unclear. The germline V gene encodes CDR1 MDHEN and CDR2 SYDVKM. With 5 bases removed from V and 7 bases from J, the gap between germline ends came to 15 bases. The CDR3 spans 14 residues.

This clonotype has ten or more counts. The chain recombines TRBV2 with TRBJ1-1, with D perhaps matching TRBD1 (5 bases). The V gene lost 5 bases and the J gene lost 3 bases, with 16 bases spanning the gap. Germline V lookup: CDR1 SNHLY, CDR2 FYNNEI. CDR3 size: 15 residues. The CDR3 region is CASSPRTWRDTEAFF. The CDR3 nucleotides are TGTGCCAGCAGTCCCCGGACATGGCGAGACACTGAAGCTTTCTTT.

This clonotype was detected many times. This chain joins TRBV28 and TRBJ1-5; maybe TRBD1 (5 bases). The CDR3 sequence is 15 residues long. V lost 5 bases and J 7 bases, leaving 18 bases between the germline ends. Germline CDR1 MDHEN, CDR2 SYDVKM. CDR3 bases: TGTGCCAGCAGTATCCCAGGGTCTGTGTGGCAGCCCCAGCATTTT. This gives the protein CASSIPGSVWQPQHF.

The sample holds many counts of this clonotype. The chain carries TRBV2 and TRBJ2-5; D unclear. V shed 1 base and J shed 3 bases, with 6 bases lying between them. The germline V gene has CDR1 SNHLY and CDR2 FYNNEI. The length of the CDR3 is 13 residues. The CDR3 nucleotides read TGTGCCAGCAGTGAAGTGCTCAAAGAGACCCAGTACTTC. Translated, it gives CASSEVLKETQYF.

This clonotype was picked up a small number of times. This rearrangement joins TRBV20-1 to TRBJ2-2, with TRBD2 matching 7 bases. With V trimmed by 4 bases and J by 1 base, 6 bases remained unmatched. CDR3 size: 15 residues. In germline, CDR1 is DFQATT, CDR2 SNEGSKA (reference sequence). CDR3 region: CSATPERENTGELFF. The DNA for the CDR3 is TGCAGTGCTACCCCGGAGCGGGAGAACACCGGGGAGCTGTTTTTT.

The sample holds a few counts of this clonotype. The rearrangement links TRBV7-8 to TRBJ2-6; D is perhaps TRBD1 (6 bases). V lost 5 bases and J 2 bases, leaving 10 bases between the germline ends. Per germline, CDR1 SGHVS and CDR2 FQNEAQ. The CDR3 spans 15 residues. The CDR3 loop is CASSPQGTGANVLTF. In DNA form, the CDR3 reads TGTGCCAGCAGCCCACAGGGTACTGGGGCCAACGTCCTGACTTTC.

This clonotype has more than one count but fewer than ten. The gene calls are TRBV6-2 or TRBV6-3 and TRBJ1-6; possibly TRBD1 for D (6 bases). CDR1 and CDR2 from the germline V gene are MNHEY and SVGEGT. CDR3 length: 12 amino acids. V was cut by 6 bases and J by 16 bases, with 16 bases left in between. The chain's CDR3 is CASSADSPTLHF. CDR3 nucleotide sequence: TGTGCCAGCAGCGCGGACAGTCCCACACTCCACTTT.